The text below deals with one T cell receptor (beta chain). Its target antigen remains unknown. One end of the junction does not line up with germline, which may come from a read error. CDR1 and CDR2 (MDHEN, SYDVKM) derive from the germline V gene. Its CDR3 holds 17 amino acids, cysteine through phenylalanine. The only DNA kept is the CDR3, 51 bases in frame from the first base. This sample was taken from a study of tumor-infiltrating lymphocytes in primary liver carcinoma (dated by TCRdb to about 2017). Looking at the study overall: The five patients, three men and two women aged 30 to 69 years, had hepatocellular carcinoma (four) or combined HCC and intrahepatic cholangiocarcinoma (one). The five patients had tumors of stage T1-T3 N0M0, with maximum diameters ranging from roughly 4 to 11 cm. Roughly 3.65 to 7.5 million productive TCRbeta reads were obtained per sample, and no significant difference in read depth was found between tissue types. TCRbeta repertoire sequencing, expression microarrays and whole-exome sequencing were combined in the study across five regions of each liver tumor, with adjacent normal tissue and blood also included. TCRbeta repertoire sequencing covered 35 specimens from 5 patients: about 25 tumor regions, 5 adjacent noncancerous liver tissues and 5 peripheral blood samples. To link TCRbeta repertoire diversity to the local molecular phenotype, the 20 to 25 tumor region samples were profiled with Agilent mRNA microarrays. Repertoires from technical replicates were highly reproducible, with mean shared-clone rates about 0.86 and correlation coefficients above 0.95. Study-wide conclusions, independent of this receptor: Only five patients were included in the study, and the authors note that the findings should be validated in a larger study. A significantly larger repertoire fraction was made up by the top 250 clones in tumors than in blood (p = 0.039). Pairs of tumor regions showed greater repertoire overlap (mean 36%) than tumor-adjacent pairs (approximately 17%) or tumor-blood pairs (approximately 15%), which is consistent with antigen-driven expansion. Bulk unsorted samples precluded comparing CD4+ and CD8+ T cell repertoires. Only about 7.5-24% of top clones were found in all five regions of a tumor, suggesting spatial heterogeneity of tumor-infiltrating T cells. Because only the TCR beta chain was sequenced and unpaired alpha chains were not captured, true repertoire diversity is likely underestimated.

Without any cell sorting, total RNA and DNA were co-extracted from about 20-30 mg of bulk tissue using the AllPrep DNA/RNA mini kit. Between November 2015 and 2016, roughly five patients in China with histopathologically diagnosed primary liver carcinoma had surgical resection. At the time of sampling, the patients were treatment-naive and had chronic HBV infection. Each tumor was sampled at five spatially separated regions: the superior, inferior, left-lateral and right-lateral poles and the tumor centre. Histology showed that every tumor sample contained more than 75% viable tumor cells. Pieces of fresh tumor and adjacent tissue were cut in half, with one half kept in RNAlater at -80 degrees C and the other half sent for histology. Using a constant-region primer and ProtoScript II reverse transcriptase, TCRbeta-specific cDNA was reverse-transcribed from roughly 460 ng total RNA. TCRbeta libraries were built with three nested multiplex PCR rounds, a slightly modified ARM-PCR procedure. Multiplex TRBV1-TRBV30 forward primers and a Cbeta reverse primer were used in the first two PCR rounds, each of which was run for around 10 cycles. Sample barcodes and Illumina adapters were added in a final 25-cycle PCR with Deep VentR polymerase. Before sequencing, amplicons of 200-500 bp were purified from gel using a QIAquick gel extraction kit. The TCRbeta amplicons were sequenced with 250-bp paired-end reads on an Illumina HiSeq 2500. The source study handled its data this way. Trimmomatic v0.33 was used to quality-trim the reads, and FLASH v1.2.11 was used to merge paired reads so that full CDR3 sequences could be recovered. V, D and J germline segments were assigned to the rearranged TCRbeta sequences using MiGEC v1.2.1b. Clonotype statistics and Shannon-Wiener diversity indices were computed with VDJtools v1.0.0. To cut down on sampling bias, every analysis after diversity analysis relied on just the 250 most abundant clonotypes from each sample. The raw public data were reprocessed by TCRdb itself: fastp quality trimming at Q25, MiXCR clonotype calling, in-frame beta chains only. Duplicate CDR3 protein sequences are folded into a single record with the most common DNA and genes. Here the V and J calls rest on TCRdb's processing, not on the authors' analysis. The sample table records 30,000 to 40,000 distinct CDR3 sequences; roughly 70% of these occur just once. The top ten constitute about 15% of the sample.

The V and J genes are TRBV28 and TRBJ2-5; the D gene is perhaps TRBD2, from 5 matching bases. Sequencing was done on a sample of liver tumor tissue from sampling region 4. The sample's cell subset or site, from its label and the paper: tumor region T4, right-lateral pole. This TCR came from a man in his forties with primary liver carcinoma and hepatitis B virus infection. Here is the DNA: TGTGCCTGCAGTTCAAGTTTCGGCGGGCCATTCCAAGAGACCCAGTACTTC. The resulting protein is CACSSSFGGPFQETQYF. Joined to the reference TRBV28 and TRBJ2-5 proteins, this CDR3 gives the full variable domain: DVKVTQSSRYLVKRTGEKVFLECVQDMDHENMFWYRQDPGLGLRLIYFSYDVKMKEKGDIPEGYSVSREKKERFSLILESASTNQTSMYLCACSSSFGGPFQETQYFGPGTRLLVL.